The TCR beta chain described here comes from a study of vaccination effects on CD4 cells after COVID-19. V was cut by 1 base and J by 0 bases, with 14 bases left in between. The CDR3 loop spans 17 amino acids. CDR1 is LNHDA, CDR2 SQIVND, per germline (reference sequence). Expansion of antigen-specific CD4+ T cells with viral peptide pools was carried out by the ViraFEST assay before sequencing. A 10-day culture period preceded the isolation of CD4+ T cells. Vaccinated participants had no history of SARS-CoV-2 infection and tested negative for nucleocapsid antibodies. Researchers reported culturing a few million PBMC in each well, adding approximately 10 IU/ml IL-2 and about 9.6 ug/ml peptides. General study results and limits: Missing from the study were early post-infection timepoints, and its convalescent patients were few. Clones induced by infection and by vaccine showed marked clonal contraction late after vaccination.

Notes on this clone: The target antigen is unknown.

Clones were read by immunoSEQ multiplex PCR, and TCRdb kept only the in-frame ones, dropping some. The sample shows tens of thousands of clones, approximately 70% of them seen only once. The sample consisted of CD4+ T cells from PBMCs cultured with HCoV-OC43 spike peptides, taken before COVID-19 vaccination. Specified subset: HCoV-OC43 spike overlapping peptide pool stimulation. The rearrangement uses TRBV19 and TRBJ2-3; D not resolved. This clonotype was sampled from a human donor who received a COVID-19 vaccine. The CDR3 region is CASSIVVAKTSTDTQYF. DNA for the CDR3: TGTGCCAGTAGTATAGTCGTGGCAAAAACTAGCACAGATACGCAGTATTTT.